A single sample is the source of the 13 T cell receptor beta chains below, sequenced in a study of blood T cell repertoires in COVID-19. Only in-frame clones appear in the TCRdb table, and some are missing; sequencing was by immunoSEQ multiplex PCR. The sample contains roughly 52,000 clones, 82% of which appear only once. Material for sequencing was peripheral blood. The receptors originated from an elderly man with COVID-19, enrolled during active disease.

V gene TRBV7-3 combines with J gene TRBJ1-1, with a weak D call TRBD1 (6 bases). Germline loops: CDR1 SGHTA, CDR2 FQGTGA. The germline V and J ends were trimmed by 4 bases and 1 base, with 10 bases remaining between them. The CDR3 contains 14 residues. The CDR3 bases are TGTGCCAGCAGCTCCCAACAGGGGAACACTGAAGCTTTCTTT. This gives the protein CASSSQQGNTEAFF.

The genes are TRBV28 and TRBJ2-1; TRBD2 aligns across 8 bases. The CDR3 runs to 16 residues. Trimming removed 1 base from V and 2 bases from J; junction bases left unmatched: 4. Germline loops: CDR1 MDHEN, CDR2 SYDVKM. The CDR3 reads CASSLSAGGTYNEQFF. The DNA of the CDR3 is TGTGCCAGCAGTTTATCGGCGGGGGGTACCTACAATGAGCAGTTCTTC.

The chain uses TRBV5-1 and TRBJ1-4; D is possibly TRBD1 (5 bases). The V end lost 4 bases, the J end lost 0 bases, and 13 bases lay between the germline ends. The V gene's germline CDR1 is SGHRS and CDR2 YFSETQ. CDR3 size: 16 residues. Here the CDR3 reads CASSPGGSSTNEKLFF. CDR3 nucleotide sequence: TGCGCCAGCAGCCCGGGGGGGTCCTCAACTAATGAAAAACTGTTTTTT.

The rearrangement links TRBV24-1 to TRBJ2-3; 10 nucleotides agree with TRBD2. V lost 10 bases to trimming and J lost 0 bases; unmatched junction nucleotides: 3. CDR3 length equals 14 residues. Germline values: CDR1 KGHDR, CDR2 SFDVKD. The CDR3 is CATTSGASTDTQYF. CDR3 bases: TGTGCCACAACTAGCGGGGCCAGCACAGATACGCAGTATTTT.

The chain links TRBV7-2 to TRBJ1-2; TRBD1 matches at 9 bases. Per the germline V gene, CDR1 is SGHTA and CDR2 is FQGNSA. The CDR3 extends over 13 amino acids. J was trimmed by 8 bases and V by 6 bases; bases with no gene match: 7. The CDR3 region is CASRKDRGGGYTF. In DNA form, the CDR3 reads TGTGCCAGCAGAAAGGACAGGGGCGGCGGCTACACCTTC.

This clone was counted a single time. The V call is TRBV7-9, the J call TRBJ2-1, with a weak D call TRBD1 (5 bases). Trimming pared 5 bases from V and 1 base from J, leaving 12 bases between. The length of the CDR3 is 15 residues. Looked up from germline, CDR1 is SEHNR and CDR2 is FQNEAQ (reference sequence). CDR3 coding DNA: TGTGCCAGCAGCCACCAGGGTTCTTCCTACAATGAGCAGTTCTTC. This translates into CASSHQGSSYNEQFF.

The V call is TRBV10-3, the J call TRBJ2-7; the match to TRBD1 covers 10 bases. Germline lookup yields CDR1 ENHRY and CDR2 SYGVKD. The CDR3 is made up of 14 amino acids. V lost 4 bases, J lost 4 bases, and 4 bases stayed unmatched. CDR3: CAISGTGGGYEQYF. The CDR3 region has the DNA TGTGCCATCAGTGGGACAGGGGGTGGGTACGAGCAGTACTTC.

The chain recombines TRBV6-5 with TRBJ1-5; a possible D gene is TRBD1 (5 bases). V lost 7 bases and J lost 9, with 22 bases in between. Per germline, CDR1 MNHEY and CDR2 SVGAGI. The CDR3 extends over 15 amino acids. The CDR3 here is CASTPPGPPLGPQHF. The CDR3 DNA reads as TGTGCCAGCACCCCCCCAGGGCCCCCTCTGGGGCCCCAGCATTTT.

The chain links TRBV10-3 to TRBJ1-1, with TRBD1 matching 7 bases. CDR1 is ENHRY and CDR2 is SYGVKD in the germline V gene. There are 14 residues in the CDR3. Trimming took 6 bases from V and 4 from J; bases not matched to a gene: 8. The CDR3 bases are TGTGCCATCAGCTACACGGGACAGATCACTGAAGCTTTCTTT. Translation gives CAISYTGQITEAFF.

CDR3: CASSLETKQYF. CDR3 nucleotide sequence: TGTGCCAGCAGTTTGGAGACCAAGCAGTACTTC. The J gene is TRBJ2-7, the V gene TRBV28; D unclear. The CDR3 totals 11 residues. Germline V gives CDR1 MDHEN, CDR2 SYDVKM. V was pared by 3 bases and J by 8 bases, with 8 bases between.

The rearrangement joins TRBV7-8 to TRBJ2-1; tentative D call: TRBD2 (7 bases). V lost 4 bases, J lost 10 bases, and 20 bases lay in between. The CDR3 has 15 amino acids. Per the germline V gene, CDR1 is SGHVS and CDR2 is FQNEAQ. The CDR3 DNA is TGTGCCAGCAGCTCCCAGGGGCTAGCGGCCATGGAGCAGTTCTTC. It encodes CASSSQGLAAMEQFF. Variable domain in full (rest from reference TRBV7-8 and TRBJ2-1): GAGVSQSPRYKVAKRGQDVALRCDPISGHVSLFWYQQALGQGPEFLTYFQNEAQLDKSGLPSDRFFAERPEGSVSTLKIQRTQQEDSAVYLCASSSQGLAAMEQFFGPGTRLTVL.

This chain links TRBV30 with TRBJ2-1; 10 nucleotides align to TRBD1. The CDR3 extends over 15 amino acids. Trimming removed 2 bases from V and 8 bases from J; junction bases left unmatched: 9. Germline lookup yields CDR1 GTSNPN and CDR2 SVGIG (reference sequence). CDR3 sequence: CAWSRGGQGTDEQFF. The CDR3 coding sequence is TGTGCCTGGAGTAGGGGGGGACAGGGGACGGATGAGCAGTTCTTC.

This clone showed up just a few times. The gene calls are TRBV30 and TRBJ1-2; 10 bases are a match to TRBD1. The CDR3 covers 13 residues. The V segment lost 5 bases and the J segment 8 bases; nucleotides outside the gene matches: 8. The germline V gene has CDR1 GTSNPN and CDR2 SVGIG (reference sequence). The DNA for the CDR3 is TGTGCCTGGCTACCGGGACAGGGGAGCGGCTACACCTTC. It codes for CAWLPGQGSGYTF.